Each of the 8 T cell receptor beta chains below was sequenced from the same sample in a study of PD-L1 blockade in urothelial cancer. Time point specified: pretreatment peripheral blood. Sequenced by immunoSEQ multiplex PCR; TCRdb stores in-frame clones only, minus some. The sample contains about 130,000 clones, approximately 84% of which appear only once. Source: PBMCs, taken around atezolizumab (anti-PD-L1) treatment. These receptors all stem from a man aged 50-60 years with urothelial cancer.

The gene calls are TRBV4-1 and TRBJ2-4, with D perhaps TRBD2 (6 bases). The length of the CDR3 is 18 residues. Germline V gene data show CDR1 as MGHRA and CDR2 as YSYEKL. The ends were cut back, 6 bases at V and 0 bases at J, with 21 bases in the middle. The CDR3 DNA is TGCGCCAGCAGTGCGGGAAGAGCTAGCAGCTTAGCCAAAAACATTCAGTACTTC. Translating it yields CASSAGRASSLAKNIQYF.

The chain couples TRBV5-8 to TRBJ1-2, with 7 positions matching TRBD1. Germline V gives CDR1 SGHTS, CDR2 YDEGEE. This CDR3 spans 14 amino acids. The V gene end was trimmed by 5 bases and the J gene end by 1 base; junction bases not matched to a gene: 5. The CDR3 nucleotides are TGTGCCAGCAGGGAACGACAGGGTAACTATGGCTACACCTTC. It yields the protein CASRERQGNYGYTF.

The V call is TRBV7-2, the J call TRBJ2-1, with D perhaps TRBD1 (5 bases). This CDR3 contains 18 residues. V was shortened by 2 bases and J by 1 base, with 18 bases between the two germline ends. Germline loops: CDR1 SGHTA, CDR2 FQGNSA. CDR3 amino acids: CASSLRRAGRASYNEQFF. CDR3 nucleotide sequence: TGTGCCAGCAGCTTACGCCGGGCAGGCAGGGCGTCCTACAATGAGCAGTTCTTC.

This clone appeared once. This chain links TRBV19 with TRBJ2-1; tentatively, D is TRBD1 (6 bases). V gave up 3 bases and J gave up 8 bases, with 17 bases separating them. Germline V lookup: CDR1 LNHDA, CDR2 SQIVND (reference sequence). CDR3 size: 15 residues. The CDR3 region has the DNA TGTGCCAGTAGTATTCCCTCCGGGGACACCCATGAGCAGTTCTTC. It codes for CASSIPSGDTHEQFF.

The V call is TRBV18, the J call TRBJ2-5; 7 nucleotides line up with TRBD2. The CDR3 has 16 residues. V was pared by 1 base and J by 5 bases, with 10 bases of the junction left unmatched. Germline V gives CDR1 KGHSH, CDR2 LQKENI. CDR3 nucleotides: TGTGCCAGCTCACCACTAGGCGGGAGTGCGGGTGAGACCCAGTACTTC. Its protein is CASSPLGGSAGETQYF.

The CDR3, as DNA: TGTGCCAGCAGCTTGGGGGACAGCCTCAACGAGCAGTACTTC. Its translation: CASSLGDSLNEQYF. The rearrangement uses TRBV7-9 and TRBJ2-7; 7 nucleotides agree with TRBD1. The CDR3 sequence is 14 residues long. The trim removed 3 bases at V and 5 bases at J, leaving 7 bases unmatched. In germline, CDR1 is SEHNR, CDR2 FQNEAQ (reference sequence).

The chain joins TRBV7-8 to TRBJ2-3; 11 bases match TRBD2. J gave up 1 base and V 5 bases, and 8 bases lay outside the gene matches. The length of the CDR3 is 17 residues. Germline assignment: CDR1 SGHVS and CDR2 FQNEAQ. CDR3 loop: CASSPLTSGSGTDTQYF. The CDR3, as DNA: TGTGCCAGCAGCCCCCTAACTAGCGGGAGCGGCACAGATACGCAGTATTTT.

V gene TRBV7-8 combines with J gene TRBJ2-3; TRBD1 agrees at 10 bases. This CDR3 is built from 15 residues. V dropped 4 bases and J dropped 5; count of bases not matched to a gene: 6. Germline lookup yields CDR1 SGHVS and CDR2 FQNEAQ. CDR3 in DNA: TGTGCCAGCAGCTCCAAGACAGGGGGCGTAGATACGCAGTATTTT. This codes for CASSSKTGGVDTQYF.